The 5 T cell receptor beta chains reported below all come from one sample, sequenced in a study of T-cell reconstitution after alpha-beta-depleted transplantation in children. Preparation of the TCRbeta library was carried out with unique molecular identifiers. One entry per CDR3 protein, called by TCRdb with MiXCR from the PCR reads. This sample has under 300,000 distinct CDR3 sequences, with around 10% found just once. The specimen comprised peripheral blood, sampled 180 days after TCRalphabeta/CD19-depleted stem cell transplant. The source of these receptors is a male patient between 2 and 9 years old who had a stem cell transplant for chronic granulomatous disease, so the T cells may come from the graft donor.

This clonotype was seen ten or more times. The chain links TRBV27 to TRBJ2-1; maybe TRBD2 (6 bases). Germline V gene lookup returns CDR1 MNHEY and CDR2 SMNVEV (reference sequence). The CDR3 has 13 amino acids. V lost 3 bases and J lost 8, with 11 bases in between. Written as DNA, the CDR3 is TGTGCCAGCAGTTTCTGGGAGGATGATGAGCAGTTCTTC. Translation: CASSFWEDDEQFF.

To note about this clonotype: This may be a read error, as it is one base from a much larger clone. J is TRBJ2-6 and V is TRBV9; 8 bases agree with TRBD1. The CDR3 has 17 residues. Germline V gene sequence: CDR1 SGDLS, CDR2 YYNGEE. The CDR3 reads CASSPGQGRAGANVLSF. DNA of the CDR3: TGTGCCAGCAGCCCCGGACAGGGCCGGGCTGGGGCCAACGTCCTGTCTTTC.

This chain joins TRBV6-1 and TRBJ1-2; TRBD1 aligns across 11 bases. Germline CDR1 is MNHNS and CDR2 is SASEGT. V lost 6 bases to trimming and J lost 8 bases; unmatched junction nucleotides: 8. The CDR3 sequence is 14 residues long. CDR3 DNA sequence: TGTGCCAGCAGGGGGCCGGGACAGGGGGTAGGCTACACCTTC. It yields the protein CASRGPGQGVGYTF.

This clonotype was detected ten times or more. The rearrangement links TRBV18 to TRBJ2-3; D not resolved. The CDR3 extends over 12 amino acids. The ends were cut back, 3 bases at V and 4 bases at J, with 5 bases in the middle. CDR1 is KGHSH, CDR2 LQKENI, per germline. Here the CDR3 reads CASSPSADTQYF. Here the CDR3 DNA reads TGTGCCAGCTCACCGAGCGCAGATACGCAGTATTTT.

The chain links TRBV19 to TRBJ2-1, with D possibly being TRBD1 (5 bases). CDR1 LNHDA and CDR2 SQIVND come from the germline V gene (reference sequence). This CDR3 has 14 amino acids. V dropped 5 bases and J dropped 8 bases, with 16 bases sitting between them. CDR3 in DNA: TGTGCCAGTAGTTCCTCCCGCTTCAGGGATGAGCAGTTCTTC. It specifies CASSSSRFRDEQFF.